This T cell receptor beta chain was captured in a study of immune cell composition in non-small cell lung cancer. As for the study in general: Histologic subtype was mainly adenocarcinoma or squamous cell carcinoma.

V shed 1 base and J 4 bases; nucleotides not matched to a gene: 6. Germline V gene sequence: CDR1 MDHEN, CDR2 SYDVKM. The CDR3 totals 15 residues. The table came from immunoSEQ multiplex PCR; TCRdb's copy has only in-frame clones and leaves some out. The sample comprises about 2,500 clones, roughly 84% of which are singletons, and 7% to 9% rests with the top ten. The chain combines TRBV28 with TRBJ1-2, with 7 bases that match TRBD1. The source of this sequence is a human donor with non-small cell lung cancer. Sequences were obtained from lung tumor tissue. The CDR3 protein is CASSLSDRAGYGYTF. CDR3 in DNA: TGTGCCAGCAGTTTATCCGACAGGGCTGGCTATGGCTACACCTTC.